The 18 T cell receptor beta chains in this list originate from one sample, sequenced in a study of molecular identifiers for immune sequencing clone quantification. TCRdb used MiXCR to reprocess the PCR reads, holding one entry per CDR3 protein. The sample includes 35,000 to 45,000 distinct CDR3 sequences, 15% to 20% of them seen just once. The source material was naive CD8+ T cells from blood, with Jurkat cell RNA spiked in. Specified subset: FACS-sorted CD8+CD4-CCR7+CD45RA+ naive T cells. These TCRs come from a human donor in good health. Some libraries in this study had Jurkat cell RNA spiked in.

Of note for this clonotype: A read error is possible here, since a much larger clone lies one base away. The gene calls are TRBV6-2 or TRBV6-3 and TRBJ2-5; tentatively, D is TRBD2 (7 bases). Per the germline V gene, CDR1 is MNHEY and CDR2 is SVGEGT. CDR3 length: 14 amino acids. CDR3 nucleotide sequence: TGTGCCATCTTTGATGCGGGAGAGGGGGAGACCCATTACTTC. As protein: CAIFDAGEGETHYF.

This clonotype has a count of ten or more. The CDR3 protein is CASSLGVGANVLTF. The CDR3, as DNA: TGTGCCAGCAGTTTAGGGGTTGGGGCCAACGTCCTGACTTTC. V gene TRBV27 combines with J gene TRBJ2-6; D unclear. Germline CDR1 and CDR2: MNHEY and SMNVEV (reference sequence). Trimming stripped 2 bases from V and 3 bases from J, with 5 bases between. This CDR3 contains 14 residues. The whole variable domain, remainder taken from reference TRBV27 and TRBJ2-6, is EAQVTQNPRYLITVTGKKLTVTCSQNMNHEYMSWYRQDPGLGLRQIYYSMNVEVTDKGDVPEGYKVSRKEKRNFPLILESPSPNQTSLYFCASSLGVGANVLTFGAGSRLTVL.

Remarks on this clonotype: A read error may be the cause here, since a much bigger clone is one base away. J is TRBJ1-5 and V is TRBV15, with 8 bases that match TRBD1. This CDR3 contains 14 residues. Germline values: CDR1 LNHNV, CDR2 YYDKDF (reference sequence). This CDR3 is CAISATGGNQPQHF. The CDR3 DNA reads TGTGCCATCAGCGCGACAGGGGGCAATCAGCCCCAGCATTTT.

The J gene is TRBJ2-3, the V gene TRBV20-1; the D is unclear. With 2 bases removed from V and 0 bases from J, the gap between germline ends came to 6 bases. The CDR3 is 13 residues long. Germline CDR1 DFQATT, CDR2 SNEGSKA (reference sequence). CDR3 DNA sequence: TGCAGTGCTAGAACAACTAGCACAGATACGCAGTATTTT. Translation gives CSARTTSTDTQYF.

This clonotype was recorded at least ten times. The V call is TRBV29-1, the J call TRBJ2-1, with 11 bases identical to TRBD2. The junction had 5 bases not matched to a gene; V was cut back by 3 bases and J by 7 bases. There are 14 residues in the CDR3. Looked up from germline, CDR1 is SQVTM and CDR2 is ANQGSEA. The CDR3 sequence is CSVETSGDWNEQFF. In DNA, the CDR3 is TGCAGCGTTGAGACTAGCGGGGACTGGAATGAGCAGTTCTTC.

Concerning this clonotype itself: This clone may be a read error of a much larger clone one base away. The V and J genes are TRBV12-3 or TRBV12-4 and TRBJ2-3; D is perhaps TRBD2 (5 bases). The CDR3 extends over 15 amino acids. The CDR3 sequence: CASGLARRPGDTQYF. CDR3 coding DNA: TGTGCCAGCGGTTTAGCGAGGCGGCCCGGAGATACGCAGTATTTT.

This clonotype was observed at least ten times. This sequence joins TRBV3-1 and TRBJ2-1; no clear D gene. Germline assignment: CDR1 LGHDT and CDR2 YNNKEL (reference sequence). The CDR3 is 14 residues long. Trimming stripped 1 base from V and 7 bases from J, with 11 bases between. The CDR3 loop is CASSQVALRNEQFF. DNA for the CDR3: TGTGCCAGCAGCCAAGTGGCGCTCCGTAATGAGCAGTTCTTC.

This clonotype was picked up many times. The chain recombines TRBV7-2 with TRBJ2-7; D might be TRBD1 (7 bases). The CDR3 extends over 15 amino acids. CDR1 SGHTA and CDR2 FQGNSA come from the germline V gene. Trimming left V 4 bases short and J 5 bases short, with 18 bases between. The CDR3 region is CASSYQLRGTDEQYF. The CDR3 DNA reads TGTGCCAGCAGCTACCAGCTTCGCGGGACAGACGAGCAGTACTTC. Together with reference TRBV7-2 and TRBJ2-7, the CDR3 gives the full variable domain: GAGVSQSPSNKVTEKGKDVELRCDPISGHTALYWYRQSLGQGLEFLIYFQGNSAPDKSGLPSDRFSAERTGGSVSTLTIQRTQQEDSAVYLCASSYQLRGTDEQYFGPGTRLTVT.

This clonotype has at least ten counts. The genes are TRBV15 and TRBJ2-3; D not certain. This CDR3 has 15 residues. Germline V gene sequence: CDR1 LNHNV, CDR2 YYDKDF (reference sequence). Deletions cut 7 bases from V and 2 bases from J, with 16 bases between. CDR3 amino acids: CATTSDLTFTDTQYF. In DNA, the CDR3 is TGTGCCACCACCTCAGACTTAACCTTCACAGATACGCAGTATTTT. The whole variable domain, remainder taken from reference TRBV15 and TRBJ2-3, is DAMVIQNPRYQVTQFGKPVTLSCSQTLNHNVMYWYQQKSSQAPKLLFHYYDKDFNNEADTPDNFQSRRPNTSFCFLDIRSPGLGDTAMYLCATTSDLTFTDTQYFGPGTRLTVL.

This clonotype was seen at least ten times. V gene TRBV6-4 combines with J gene TRBJ2-7; D not certain. V lost 3 bases and J lost 3, with 12 bases in between. The germline CDR1 and CDR2 sequences are MRHNA and SNTAGT. CDR3 length: 14 residues. CDR3 sequence (DNA): TGTGCCAGCAGTGATACAGTAACGATCTACGAGCAGTACTTC. Amino acids: CASSDTVTIYEQYF.

This clonotype was recorded at least ten times. The chain recombines TRBV7-9 with TRBJ2-7; D is perhaps TRBD1 or TRBD2 (5 bases each). Deletions cut 3 bases from V and 4 bases from J, with 10 bases between. The CDR3 consists of 13 residues. CDR1 is SEHNR, CDR2 FQNEAQ, per germline (reference sequence). CDR3 loop: CASSLGDGYEQYF. The CDR3 nucleotides read TGTGCCAGCAGCTTGGGGGACGGGTACGAGCAGTACTTC.

This clonotype has a handful of counts. This rearrangement joins TRBV28 to TRBJ2-2; tentative D call: TRBD1 (6 bases). The CDR3 runs 17 residues. Germline CDR1 is MDHEN and CDR2 is SYDVKM. Trimming took off 3 bases at V and 1 base at J, with 15 bases between the two ends. CDR3 in amino acids: CASSLATGIVNTGELFF. In DNA, the CDR3 is TGTGCCAGCAGTTTGGCGACAGGAATTGTGAACACCGGGGAGCTGTTTTTT.

As to this clonotype: An end of the junction does not agree with germline; a read error may underlie this. The V call is TRBV4-3, the J call TRBJ1-6; D is possibly TRBD1 (5 bases). CDR3 length: 17 residues. CDR1 and CDR2 (germline): LGHNA, YSLEER. CDR3 DNA: TGCGCCAGCAGCCCGGGGGGAGGAAGCTCCTATAATTCACCCCTCCCCTTT. Translating it yields CASSPGGGSSYNSPLPF.

This clonotype has ten or more counts. The chain recombines TRBV7-2 with TRBJ2-5, with 9 bases identical to TRBD2. Germline V gives CDR1 SGHTA, CDR2 FQGNSA. V gave up 3 bases and J gave up 0 bases; unmatched junction bases: 2. The CDR3 has 15 residues. CDR3 region: CASSFLAGDQETQYF. The CDR3, as DNA: TGTGCCAGCAGCTTTTTAGCGGGAGACCAAGAGACCCAGTACTTC. Using reference TRBV7-2 and TRBJ2-5 for the parts outside the CDR3, the full variable domain is GAGVSQSPSNKVTEKGKDVELRCDPISGHTALYWYRQSLGQGLEFLIYFQGNSAPDKSGLPSDRFSAERTGGSVSTLTIQRTQQEDSAVYLCASSFLAGDQETQYFGPGTRLLVL.

There are many counts of this clonotype. CDR3 region: CAINTESGSGYNEQFF. The CDR3, as DNA: TGTGCCATCAATACAGAGAGCGGGAGCGGCTACAATGAGCAGTTCTTC. V usage is TRBV10-3 and J usage is TRBJ2-1, with TRBD2 identical over 8 bases. The CDR3 runs 16 residues. The trim removed 7 bases at V and 3 bases at J, leaving 11 bases unmatched. Germline lookup yields CDR1 ENHRY and CDR2 SYGVKD.

This clonotype was seen repeatedly, ten times or more. This chain joins TRBV7-3 and TRBJ2-2; D gene uncertain. The V gene's germline CDR1 is SGHTA and CDR2 FQGTGA. Trimming pared 3 bases from V and 0 bases from J, leaving 8 bases between. The CDR3 loop spans 15 amino acids. The CDR3 is CASSFNGSNTGELFF. CDR3 nucleotides: TGTGCCAGCAGCTTCAATGGTTCGAACACCGGGGAGCTGTTTTTT.

This clonotype was seen at least ten times. The V call is TRBV9, the J call TRBJ2-2, with a possible D match to TRBD2 (6 bases). Deletions cut 2 bases from V and 7 bases from J, with 6 bases between. Per the germline V gene, CDR1 is SGDLS and CDR2 is YYNGEE. The CDR3 runs to 12 residues. The CDR3 is CASSVGGGELFF. The CDR3 DNA follows: TGTGCCAGCAGCGTGGGGGGCGGGGAGCTGTTTTTT.

The table lists this clonotype with many counts. The chain has TRBV4-3 and TRBJ2-7; no clear D gene. The CDR3 consists of 15 residues. Germline CDR1 and CDR2: LGHNA and YSLEER. The ends were cut back, 0 bases at V and 2 bases at J, with 11 bases in the middle. The DNA of the CDR3 is TGCGCCAGCAGCCAAGATTGGCAGGATCCCTACGAGCAGTACTTC. It codes for CASSQDWQDPYEQYF.